These 5 T cell receptor beta chains were all obtained from the same sample, sequenced in a study of T cell repertoires in cytomegalovirus infection. These receptors' targets are unknown. MiXCR was run by TCRdb on the reads, yielding one entry per CDR3 protein. The sample has 900,000 to 950,000 distinct CDR3 sequences; about a third are singletons. The sample was cultured CD8+ T cells from PBMCs, taken from culture after CMV antigen stimulation. Every receptor here comes from a human donor in good health (CMV status not recorded). Some clones in this sample may be carry-over from other donors' samples.

For this clonotype: A much larger clone sits a single nucleotide away, making a read error possible. This chain joins TRBV7-6 and TRBJ2-7; 9 nucleotides align to TRBD2. The CDR3 extends over 13 amino acids. Per the germline V gene, CDR1 is SGHVS and CDR2 is FNYEAQ. The CDR3 here is CASNLERGDEQYF. CDR3 sequence (DNA): TGTGCCAGCAACTTAGAGCGGGGGGACGAGCAGTACTTC.

In its sample, this clonotype was seen a few times. This sequence joins TRBV6-2 or TRBV6-3 and TRBJ2-3; TRBD2 is a possible D gene (6 bases). Trimming took 6 bases from V and 1 from J, leaving 14 bases between them. This CDR3 has 15 amino acids. Germline V gene data show CDR1 as MNHEY and CDR2 as SVGEGT. Here the CDR3 DNA reads TGTGCCAGCAGACGCGGGACGGGAGGCACAGATACGCAGTATTTT. It encodes CASRRGTGGTDTQYF.

This clonotype showed up just once. This chain uses TRBV28 with TRBJ2-2; D remains ambiguous. Germline values: CDR1 MDHEN, CDR2 SYDVKM. Trimming cost V 3 bases and J 8 bases, with 7 bases left between them. The CDR3 length is 12 residues. Written as DNA, the CDR3 is TGTGCCAGCAGTTTCATGGGAGGGGAGCTGTTTTTT. It yields the protein CASSFMGGELFF.

This clonotype was picked up many times. V usage is TRBV19 and J usage is TRBJ1-1; D is undetermined. V shed 5 bases and J shed 1 base, with 8 bases lying between them. This CDR3 region has 13 residues. Germline loops: CDR1 LNHDA, CDR2 SQIVND (reference sequence). CDR3 protein: CASSASRNTEAFF. DNA for the CDR3: TGTGCCAGTAGTGCATCAAGGAACACTGAAGCTTTCTTT.

This chain connects TRBV19 to TRBJ1-3; tentative D call: TRBD1 (5 bases). The germline V gene encodes CDR1 LNHDA and CDR2 SQIVND (reference sequence). V was shortened by 8 bases and J by 3 bases, with 14 bases between the two germline ends. The CDR3 covers 14 residues. This chain's CDR3 is CASRQRGLGNTIYF. CDR3 nucleotide sequence: TGTGCCAGTCGACAGAGAGGACTTGGAAACACCATATATTTT.